What follows are 15 T cell receptor beta chains derived from one specimen sequenced in a study of post-analysis software for immune sequencing data. Study conclusions and caveats: Patients used a handful of TRBV segments, including TRBV5-6, TRBV5-1 and TRBV20-1, more often than controls.

Prepared libraries of TCR beta cDNA carried unique molecular identifiers. TCRdb reprocessed the PCR reads via MiXCR and lists one record per CDR3 protein. The table shows 750,000 to 950,000 distinct CDR3 sequences, with approximately 53% occurring only once. These TCRs are of unknown antigen specificity. Sequenced: blood. These receptor sequences come from a girl between 10 and 17 years old with multiple sclerosis.

This CDR3 is CASKFGQGAYEQYF. DNA of the CDR3: TGTGCCAGCAAGTTCGGACAGGGGGCCTACGAGCAGTACTTC. This chain uses TRBV27 with TRBJ2-7; 10 bases agree with TRBD1. The CDR3 has 14 residues. V lost 7 bases and J lost 2; bases outside the gene matches: 5. CDR1 MNHEY and CDR2 SMNVEV come from the germline V gene (reference sequence).

The rearrangement links TRBV18 to TRBJ2-7, with D tentatively TRBD1 or TRBD2 (5 bases each). The germline V and J ends were trimmed by 3 bases and 5 bases, with 17 bases remaining between them. From germline, CDR1 is KGHSH and CDR2 LQKENI. The CDR3 contains 15 residues. The CDR3 DNA follows: TGTGCCAGCTCACCGCGGCTAGCTGGGGGTAACGAGCAGTACTTC. Translating gives CASSPRLAGGNEQYF.

This clonotype has only one observation. The chain combines TRBV20-1 with TRBJ2-7; no reliable D call. This CDR3 has 16 residues. CDR1 is DFQATT, CDR2 SNEGSKA, per germline (reference sequence). Trimming took off 0 bases at V and 0 bases at J, with 15 bases between the two ends. The DNA for the CDR3 is TGCAGTGCTAGAGATCAAGGCGGTCCTAACTCCTACGAGCAGTACTTC. It is translated as CSARDQGGPNSYEQYF.

A single count supports this clonotype. The chain recombines TRBV7-9 with TRBJ2-3; D may be TRBD1 or TRBD2 (5 bases each). V lost 1 base and J 6 bases, leaving 17 bases between the germline ends. The CDR3 has 16 amino acids. Germline values: CDR1 SEHNR, CDR2 FQNEAQ (reference sequence). CDR3 sequence: CASSLEQALGGDTQYF. CDR3 sequence (DNA): TGTGCCAGCAGCTTAGAACAGGCCCTGGGCGGGGATACGCAGTATTTT.

V usage is TRBV7-9 and J usage is TRBJ2-1; no firm D call. The CDR3 has 15 residues. Between the trimmed V and J ends, which lost 6 bases and 6 bases, there was a span of 18 bases. Per the germline V gene, CDR1 is SEHNR and CDR2 is FQNEAQ (reference sequence). The CDR3 DNA sequence: TGTGCCAGCAGAGATCTTAGCTACTACGGCAATGAGCAGTTCTTC. Its translation is CASRDLSYYGNEQFF.

The genes are TRBV5-1 and TRBJ1-1, with 7 nucleotides matching TRBD1. V lost 0 bases, J lost 6 bases, and 2 bases stayed unmatched. This CDR3 contains 13 residues. CDR1 and CDR2 (germline): SGHRS, YFSETQ. The CDR3 reads CASSLATGSEAFF. The DNA of the CDR3 is TGCGCCAGCAGCTTGGCGACAGGGTCTGAAGCTTTCTTT.

This clonotype appeared a few times. Mismatch with germline at one junction end may stem from a read error. The chain combines TRBV29-1 with TRBJ2-1, with a weak D call TRBD2 (5 bases). The CDR3 has 14 residues. The germline gives CDR1 SQVTM, CDR2 ANQGSEA. The DNA for the CDR3 is TGCAGCGTTGAAGCTAAGCGGCCCTATAATGAGCAGTTCTTC. This encodes CSVEAKRPYNEQFF.

The genes are TRBV27 and TRBJ1-2; D gene unclear. V was pared by 3 bases and J by 4 bases, with 12 bases between. This CDR3 is 14 amino acids long. Germline V gives CDR1 MNHEY, CDR2 SMNVEV (reference sequence). CDR3 DNA: TGTGCCAGCAGTTTTTCTAGCGGAGCCTATGGCTACACCTTC. Protein: CASSFSSGAYGYTF.

This sequence joins TRBV12-3 or TRBV12-4 and TRBJ2-2, with TRBD1 as a possible D gene (7 bases). The CDR3 totals 16 residues. Trimming removed 6 bases from V and 9 bases from J, with 23 bases in between. CDR3 sequence: CASRDDRDLTVRELFF. The CDR3 DNA is TGTGCCAGCAGGGACGACAGGGACTTGACGGTCAGGGAGCTGTTTTTT.

The chain combines TRBV4-1 with TRBJ1-2; 7 positions agree with TRBD1. The CDR3 extends over 16 amino acids. Germline assignment: CDR1 MGHRA and CDR2 YSYEKL. Unmatched junction bases numbered 9, after V lost 0 bases and J lost 5 bases. CDR3 residues: CASSQESAGGGYGYTF. For the CDR3, the DNA is TGCGCCAGCAGCCAAGAGTCTGCAGGGGGTGGATATGGCTACACCTTC.

V is TRBV12-3 or TRBV12-4 and J is TRBJ1-5; 10 positions agree with TRBD1. This CDR3 spans 15 amino acids. With V trimmed by 6 bases and J by 6 bases, 8 bases remained unmatched. The CDR3 DNA reads TGTGCCAGCAGGGCTGGACAGGGGGACGGTCAGCCCCAGCATTTT. Translating gives CASRAGQGDGQPQHF.

The J gene is TRBJ2-3, the V gene TRBV7-8; D unclear. Germline V CDR1 and CDR2: SGHVS, FQNEAQ. The length of the CDR3 is 14 residues. V lost 1 base and J 0 bases, leaving 5 bases between the germline ends. CDR3: CASSLDWSTDTQYF. CDR3 nucleotide sequence: TGTGCCAGCAGCTTAGACTGGAGCACAGATACGCAGTATTTT.

A few counts support this clonotype. The V and J genes are TRBV6-4 and TRBJ2-3; a possible D gene is TRBD2 (6 bases). The CDR3 covers 20 residues. The V gene lost 2 bases and the J gene lost 3 bases, with 27 bases spanning the gap. In germline, CDR1 is MRHNA, CDR2 SNTAGT. DNA of the CDR3: TGTGCCAGCAGTGACACCCTCCCAGGACTACGGACTCTGGTTACAGATACGCAGTATTTT. Translation gives CASSDTLPGLRTLVTDTQYF.

The V call is TRBV4-1, the J call TRBJ2-7; TRBD2 agrees at 10 bases. The J call is doubtful: the DNA matches TRBJ2-5 better. There are 15 residues in the CDR3. CDR1 and CDR2 (germline): MGHRA, YSYEKL. In DNA, the CDR3 is TGCGCCAGCAGCCAGAGCGGGGGGGCGTTGGAGACCCAGTACTTC. As protein: CASSQSGGALETQYF.

This chain connects TRBV12-5 to TRBJ2-1; 7 nucleotides line up with TRBD1. The germline V gene encodes CDR1 LGHNT and CDR2 FRNRAP. The CDR3 extends over 14 amino acids. Losses at the gene ends were 7 bases for V and 4 bases for J; bases not matched to a gene: 7. CDR3 loop: CASATTGSYNEQFF. The CDR3 coding sequence is TGTGCTAGTGCCACGACAGGGTCATACAATGAGCAGTTCTTC.